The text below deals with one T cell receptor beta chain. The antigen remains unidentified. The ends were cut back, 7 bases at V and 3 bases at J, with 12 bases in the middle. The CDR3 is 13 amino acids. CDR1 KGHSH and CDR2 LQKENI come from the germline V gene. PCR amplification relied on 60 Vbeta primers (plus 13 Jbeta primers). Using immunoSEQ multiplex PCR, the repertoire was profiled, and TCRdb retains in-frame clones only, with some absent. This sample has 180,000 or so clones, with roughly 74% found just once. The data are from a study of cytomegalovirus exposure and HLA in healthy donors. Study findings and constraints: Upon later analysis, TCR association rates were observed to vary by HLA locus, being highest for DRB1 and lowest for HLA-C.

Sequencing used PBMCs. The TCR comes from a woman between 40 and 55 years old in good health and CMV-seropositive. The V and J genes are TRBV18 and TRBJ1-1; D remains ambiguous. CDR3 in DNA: TGTGCCAGCTGTAACCGGGAGGACACTGAAGCTTTCTTT. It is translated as CASCNREDTEAFF.